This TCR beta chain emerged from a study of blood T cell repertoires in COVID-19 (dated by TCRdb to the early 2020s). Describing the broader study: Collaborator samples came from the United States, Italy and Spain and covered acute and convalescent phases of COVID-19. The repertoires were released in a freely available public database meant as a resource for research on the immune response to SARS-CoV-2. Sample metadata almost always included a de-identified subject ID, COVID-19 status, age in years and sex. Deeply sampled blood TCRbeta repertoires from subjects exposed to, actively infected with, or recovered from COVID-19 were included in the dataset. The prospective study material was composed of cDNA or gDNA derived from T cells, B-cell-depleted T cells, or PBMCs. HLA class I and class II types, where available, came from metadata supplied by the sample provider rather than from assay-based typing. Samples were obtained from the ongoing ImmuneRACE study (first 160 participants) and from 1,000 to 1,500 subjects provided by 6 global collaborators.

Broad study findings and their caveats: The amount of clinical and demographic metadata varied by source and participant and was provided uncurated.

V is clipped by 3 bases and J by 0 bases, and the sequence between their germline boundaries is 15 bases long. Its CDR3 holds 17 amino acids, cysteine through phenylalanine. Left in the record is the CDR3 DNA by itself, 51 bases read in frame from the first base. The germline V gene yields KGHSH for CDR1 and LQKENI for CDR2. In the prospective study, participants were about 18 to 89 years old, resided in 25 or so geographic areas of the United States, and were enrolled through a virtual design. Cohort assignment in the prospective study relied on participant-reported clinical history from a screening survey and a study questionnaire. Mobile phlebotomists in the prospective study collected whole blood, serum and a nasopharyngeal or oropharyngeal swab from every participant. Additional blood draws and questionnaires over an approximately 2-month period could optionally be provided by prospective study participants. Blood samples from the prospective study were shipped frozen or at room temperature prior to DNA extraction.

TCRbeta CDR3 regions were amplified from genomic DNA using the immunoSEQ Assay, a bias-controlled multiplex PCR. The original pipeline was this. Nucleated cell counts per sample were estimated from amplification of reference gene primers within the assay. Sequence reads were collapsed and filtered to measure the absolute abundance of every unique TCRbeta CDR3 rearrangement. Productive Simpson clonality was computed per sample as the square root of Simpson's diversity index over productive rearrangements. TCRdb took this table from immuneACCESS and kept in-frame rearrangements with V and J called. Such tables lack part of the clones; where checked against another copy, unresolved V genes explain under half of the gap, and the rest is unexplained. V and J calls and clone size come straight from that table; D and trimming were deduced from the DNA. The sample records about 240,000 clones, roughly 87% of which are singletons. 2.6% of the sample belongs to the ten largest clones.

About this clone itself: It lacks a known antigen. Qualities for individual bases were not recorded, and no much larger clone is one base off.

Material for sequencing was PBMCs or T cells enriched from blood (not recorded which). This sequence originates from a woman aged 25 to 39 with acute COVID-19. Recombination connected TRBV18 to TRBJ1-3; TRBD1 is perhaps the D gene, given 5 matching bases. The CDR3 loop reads CASSPAEGSLSGNTIYF. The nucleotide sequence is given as TGTGCCAGCTCACCCGCGGAGGGGTCCCTCTCTGGAAACACCATATATTTT.